These 6 T cell receptor beta chains were all obtained from the same sample, sequenced in a study of CD8+ T cells in alopecia areata. As the sequencing template, cDNA was produced by extracting RNA and reverse transcribing it. This table comes from immunoSEQ multiplex PCR, and its TCRdb copy is limited to in-frame clones, with some not included. The sample consists of approximately 100,000 clones, approximately 58% of them appearing once. Sequenced material: CD4+ T cells sorted from blood. These receptors were collected from a human donor in good health.

The V call is TRBV30, the J call TRBJ2-7; unclear D gene. The CDR3 has 17 amino acids. Germline CDR1 GTSNPN, CDR2 SVGIG (reference sequence). Trimming shortened V by 0 bases and J by 0 bases, and 18 bases separated the two germline ends. As DNA, the CDR3 is TGTGCCTGGAGTGTTCAGGCTCGACGTTTAAGCTCCTACGAGCAGTACTTC. Its protein product is CAWSVQARRLSSYEQYF.

The genes are TRBV15 and TRBJ1-1, with D unclear. Germline V gene lookup returns CDR1 LNHNV and CDR2 YYDKDF (reference sequence). This CDR3 spans 12 amino acids. V dropped 8 bases and J dropped 2 bases, with 9 bases sitting between them. The CDR3 DNA reads TGTGCCACCCGCACTCTTAACACTGAAGCTTTCTTT. Its translation is CATRTLNTEAFF.

J is TRBJ1-2 and V is TRBV7-9; unclear D gene. Trimming left V 2 bases short and J 4 bases short, with 14 bases between. This CDR3 has 15 residues. The germline CDR1 and CDR2 sequences are SEHNR and FQNEAQ (reference sequence). The DNA of the CDR3 is TGTGCCAGCAGCTTAAGCGGGAGAGGCACCTATGGCTACACCTTC. Protein sequence: CASSLSGRGTYGYTF.

The chain carries TRBV6-5 and TRBJ2-5; D ambiguous. Trimming cost V 2 bases and J 5 bases, with 6 bases left between them. Germline CDR1 and CDR2: MNHEY and SVGAGI. The length of the CDR3 is 12 residues. The CDR3 here is CASSYDGETQYF. The CDR3 bases are TGTGCCAGCAGTTACGATGGGGAGACCCAGTACTTC.

Remarks on this clone: This same CDR3 is encoded by further DNA sequences in the sample. The DNA for the CDR3 is TGTGCCAGCTCACCCGGCGAAGATCAGCCCCAGCATTTT. This codes for CASSPGEDQPQHF. The chain combines TRBV18 with TRBJ1-5; D is unresolved. Germline V gives CDR1 KGHSH, CDR2 LQKENI. Trimming stripped 3 bases from V and 5 bases from J, with 8 bases between. This CDR3 comprises 13 residues. Supplemented by reference TRBV18 and TRBJ1-5, the full variable domain reads NAGVMQNPRHLVRRRGQEARLRCSPMKGHSHVYWYRQLPEEGLKFMVYLQKENIIDESGMPKERFSAEFPKEGPSILRIQQVVRGDSAAYFCASSPGEDQPQHFGDGTRLSIL.

The rearrangement joins TRBV7-2 to TRBJ1-3; TRBD1 might be the D (5 bases). The CDR3 extends over 16 amino acids. Trimming removed 5 bases from V and 4 bases from J, with 18 bases in between. The germline CDR1 and CDR2 sequences are SGHTA and FQGNSA. The CDR3 DNA reads TGTGCCAGCAGCCCCTCCAGAGGGGCAAGAGGAAACACCATATATTTT. Translated, it gives CASSPSRGARGNTIYF.